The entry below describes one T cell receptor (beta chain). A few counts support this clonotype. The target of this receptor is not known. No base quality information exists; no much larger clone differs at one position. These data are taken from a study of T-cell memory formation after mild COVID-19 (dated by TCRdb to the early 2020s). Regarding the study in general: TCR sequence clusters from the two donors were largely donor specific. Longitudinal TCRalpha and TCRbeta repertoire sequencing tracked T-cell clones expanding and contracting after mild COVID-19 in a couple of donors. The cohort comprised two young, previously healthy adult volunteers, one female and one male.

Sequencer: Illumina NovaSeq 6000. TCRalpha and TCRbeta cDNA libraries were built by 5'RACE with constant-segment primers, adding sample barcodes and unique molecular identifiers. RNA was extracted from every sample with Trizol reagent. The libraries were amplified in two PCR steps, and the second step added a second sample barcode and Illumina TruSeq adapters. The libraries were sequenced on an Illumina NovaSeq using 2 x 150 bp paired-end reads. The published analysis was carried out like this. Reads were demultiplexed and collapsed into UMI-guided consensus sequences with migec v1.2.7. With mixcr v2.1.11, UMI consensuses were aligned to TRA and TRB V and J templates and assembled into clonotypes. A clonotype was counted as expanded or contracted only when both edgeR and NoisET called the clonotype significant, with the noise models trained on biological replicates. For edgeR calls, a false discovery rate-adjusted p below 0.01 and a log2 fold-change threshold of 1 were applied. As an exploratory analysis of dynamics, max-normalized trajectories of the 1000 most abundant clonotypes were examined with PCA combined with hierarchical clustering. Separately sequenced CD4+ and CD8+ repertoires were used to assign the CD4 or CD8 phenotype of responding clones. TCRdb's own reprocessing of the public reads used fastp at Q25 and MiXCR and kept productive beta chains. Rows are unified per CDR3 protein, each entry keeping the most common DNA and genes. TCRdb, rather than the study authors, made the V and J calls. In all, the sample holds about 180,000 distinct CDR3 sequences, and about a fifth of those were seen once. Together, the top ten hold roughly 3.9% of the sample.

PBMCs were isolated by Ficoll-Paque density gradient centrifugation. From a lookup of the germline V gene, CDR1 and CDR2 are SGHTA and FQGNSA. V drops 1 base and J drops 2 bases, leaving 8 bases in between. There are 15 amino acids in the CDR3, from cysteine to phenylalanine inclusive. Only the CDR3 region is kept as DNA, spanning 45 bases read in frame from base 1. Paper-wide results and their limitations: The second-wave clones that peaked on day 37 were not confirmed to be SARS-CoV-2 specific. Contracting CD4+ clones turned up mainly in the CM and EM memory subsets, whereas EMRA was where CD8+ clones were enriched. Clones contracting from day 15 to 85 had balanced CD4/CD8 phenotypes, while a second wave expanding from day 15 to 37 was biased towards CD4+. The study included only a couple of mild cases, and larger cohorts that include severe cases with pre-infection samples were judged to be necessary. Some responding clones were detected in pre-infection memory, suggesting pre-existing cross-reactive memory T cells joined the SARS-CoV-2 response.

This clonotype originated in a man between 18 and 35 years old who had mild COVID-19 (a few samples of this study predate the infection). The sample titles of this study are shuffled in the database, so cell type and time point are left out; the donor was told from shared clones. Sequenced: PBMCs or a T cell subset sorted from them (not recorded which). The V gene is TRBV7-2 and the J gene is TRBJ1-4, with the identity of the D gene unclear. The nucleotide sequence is TGTGCCAGCAGCTTAGGTGTTGCGACTAATGAAAAACTGTTTTTT. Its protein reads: CASSLGVATNEKLFF.